This T cell receptor beta chain was retrieved from a study of T cells in Graves' hyperthyroidism and ophthalmopathy (dated by TCRdb to between 2018 and 2020). Looking at the study overall: Peripheral blood was collected at initial diagnosis, before any treatment. To identify distinguishing TCR V-J signatures, a discovery cohort of 90 to 100 patients was used, comprising some 45 with Graves' ophthalmopathy and some 57 with stable Graves' hyperthyroidism. Prospective prediction of ophthalmopathy was tested in an independent validation cohort of 18 to 20 hyperthyroidism patients and approximately 17 patients who later progressed to ophthalmopathy. The approximately 100 discovery patients were divided at random into training and test sets in a 7:3 ratio. Thyroid tissue and blood T-cell repertoires from several Graves' hyperthyroidism patients were also compared in the study. Following sampling, methimazole starting at 30 mg daily was given to hyperthyroidism patients, and high-dose intravenous methylprednisolone was given to ophthalmopathy patients. According to the paper, TCR Vbeta CDR3 sequencing was carried out on some 130 peripheral blood samples, which came from fewer than 50 ophthalmopathy, under 85 hyperthyroidism and about 17 progressor patients.

This clonotype was observed at least ten times. No cognate antigen has been identified for it. No per-base quality is available; no much larger clone lies one base away. The TCR beta CDR3 regions were amplified from the RNA transcripts. The first round of RT-PCR for the TCR CDR3 was performed with the HTBI primer set and the Qiagen OneStep RT-PCR kit. The libraries were constructed in a second round of multiplex PCR and then size-selected and purified. The libraries were sequenced on an Illumina HiSeq2000 using paired-end 100 bp reads. Per the authors' processing: SOAPnuke was used to process the raw data, removing reads that contained adapters or uncalled bases, had a mean Phred below 15, or lacked an exact match to the constant primer or identifier. COPE v1.2.5 was used to merge the high-quality paired reads, and each unique nucleotide sequence was defined as a clonotype. MiTCR v1.1 was used to align clonotypes to the IMGT TRBV, TRBD and TRBJ reference segments. The analysis included only V-J combinations with a frequency above 0.0001, which together covered approximately 99% of the repertoires. The TCS score was defined as the ratio of F50 (clonal expansion) to E x V (chaos), calculated using BLOSUM62-based TCRdist between CDR3 peptides within each V-J. Welch's t-statistics and random forest reduced 514 V-J features to roughly 13, which were used in a naive Bayes classifier (R e1071). Using fastp at Q25 and MiXCR, TCRdb reprocessed the public reads and kept productive beta chains. Records with the same CDR3 protein are collapsed into one entry carrying the most frequent genes and DNA. Clone size and V and J calls follow TCRdb, not the original study. In this sample the table shows roughly 720,000 distinct CDR3 sequences, around a sixth of which occur a single time. The ten largest make up around 16% of the sample.

Taken from the germline V gene, the CDR1 and CDR2 loops are SNHLY and FYNNEI. Trimming accounts for 4 bases at V and 1 base at J, while the number of junction bases matched to no gene is 4. The CDR3 contains 14 residues, cysteine and phenylalanine counted. Left in the record is the CDR3 DNA by itself, 42 bases read in frame from the first base. What the study reported, not specific to this receptor: In validation, progression to ophthalmopathy was predicted by the model with about 70% sensitivity and about 72% specificity, a median of roughly 6.4 months before onset. Most expanded thyroid clonotypes (frequency above 0.001) were also detected in blood, suggesting blood repertoires may reflect thyroid immune responses. Sample size was not statistically predetermined, and investigators were not blinded to group allocation. In cross-validation, a model built on a 13 V-J signature told ophthalmopathy apart from stable hyperthyroidism with 87.88% sensitivity and approximately 81% specificity, and in testing the same model reached 80%/75%.

Graves' hyperthyroidism was defined as stable when no progression to ophthalmopathy occurred over 18 months of follow-up. Hyperthyroidism patients were newly diagnosed, had a disease duration of under 2 months, and were aged 18 to 65 years. Patients with uncontrolled infections, other autoimmune diseases, pregnancy or lactation were excluded. Clinical symptoms, serum thyroxine and TRAb, thyroid ultrasound, and orbital computed tomography formed the basis for the diagnoses. Ficoll-Paque density gradient centrifugation was used to isolate PBMCs from around 10 ml of fresh peripheral blood. Trizol reagent was used to extract total RNA, and RNA quality was then checked on an Agilent 2100 Bioanalyzer.

Material: blood. The rearranged chain carries TRBV2 and TRBJ2-7, with TRBD2 matching 7 junction bases. The TCR comes from a man aged 50-59 years with Graves' hyperthyroidism. The DNA sequence is given as TGTGCCAGCAGTGTAATCGGGAGGTCCTACGAGCAGTACTTC. This yields the protein CASSVIGRSYEQYF.